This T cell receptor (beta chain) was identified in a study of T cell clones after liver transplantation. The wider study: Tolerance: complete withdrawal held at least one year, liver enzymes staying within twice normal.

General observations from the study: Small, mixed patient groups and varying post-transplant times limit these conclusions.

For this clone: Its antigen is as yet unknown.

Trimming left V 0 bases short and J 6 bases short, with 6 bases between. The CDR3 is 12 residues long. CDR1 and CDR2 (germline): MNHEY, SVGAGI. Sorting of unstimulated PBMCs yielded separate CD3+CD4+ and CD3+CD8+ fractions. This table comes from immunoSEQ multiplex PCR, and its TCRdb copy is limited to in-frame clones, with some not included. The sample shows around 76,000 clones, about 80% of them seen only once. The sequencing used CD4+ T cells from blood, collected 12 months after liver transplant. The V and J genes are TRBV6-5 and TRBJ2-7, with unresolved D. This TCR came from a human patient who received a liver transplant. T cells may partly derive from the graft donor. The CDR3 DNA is TGTGCCAGCAGTTACTCCCCCGGCGAGCAGTACTTC. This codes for CASSYSPGEQYF.